This entry lists 24 T cell receptor beta chains sequenced from one sample in a study of identical twins. TCRdb redid the calling of the 5' RACE reads with MiXCR, one entry per CDR3 protein. This table holds hundreds of thousands of distinct CDR3 sequences, roughly a tenth found once. Sequences were obtained from memory (CD45RO+) T cells sorted from blood. The source of these receptors is a woman aged 18 to 35 in good health.

V gene TRBV5-1 combines with J gene TRBJ2-7; 7 bases fit TRBD2. V dropped 0 bases and J dropped 1; count of bases not matched to a gene: 7. This CDR3 has 16 amino acids. Germline CDR1 is SGHRS and CDR2 is YFSETQ. The CDR3 protein is CASSLASGTLSYEQYF. The CDR3 DNA reads as TGCGCCAGCAGCTTGGCTAGCGGCACCCTTTCCTACGAGCAGTACTTC.

The sample holds a few counts of this clonotype. The J gene is TRBJ2-3, the V gene TRBV15; D not resolved. Trimming shortened V by 3 bases and J by 5 bases, and 6 bases separated the two germline ends. This CDR3 is 12 amino acids long. Germline loops: CDR1 LNHNV, CDR2 YYDKDF (reference sequence). The CDR3 sequence: CATSSLLDTQYF. The CDR3 bases are TGTGCCACCAGCAGTTTATTAGATACGCAGTATTTT.

The chain couples TRBV3-1 to TRBJ1-6; no definite D call. V was cut by 1 base and J by 7 bases, with 11 bases left in between. This CDR3 spans 15 amino acids. Looked up from germline, CDR1 is LGHDT and CDR2 is YNNKEL (reference sequence). The chain's CDR3 is CASSQGPLGNSPLHF. The CDR3 region has the DNA TGTGCCAGCAGCCAAGGCCCCTTAGGCAATTCACCCCTCCACTTT.

In its sample, this clonotype was seen many times. V usage is TRBV7-8 and J usage is TRBJ1-2; 7 bases fit TRBD1. The length of the CDR3 is 14 residues. J gave up 6 bases and V 1 base, and 5 bases lay outside the gene matches. CDR1 is SGHVS, CDR2 FQNEAQ, per germline. The CDR3 protein is CASSLVRDSNGYTF. In DNA form, the CDR3 reads TGTGCCAGCAGCTTAGTCCGGGACAGCAATGGCTACACCTTC.

The CDR3 DNA is TGTGCCAGCAGTTCTTGGAGCTCCTACAATGAGCAGTTCTTC. Protein product: CASSSWSSYNEQFF. The chain employs TRBV6-5 and TRBJ2-1; D gene uncertain. Per germline, CDR1 MNHEY and CDR2 SVGAGI. This CDR3 has 14 residues. The ends were cut back, 4 bases at V and 0 bases at J, with 7 bases in the middle.

This clonotype was found many times. V and J are TRBV4-2 and TRBJ2-3, with 14 bases matching TRBD2. The V gene's germline CDR1 is LGHNA and CDR2 YNFKEQ. The CDR3 is made up of 16 amino acids. V lost 1 base to trimming and J lost 7 bases; unmatched junction nucleotides: 4. The CDR3 nucleotides read TGTGCCAGCAGCCAAGGACTAGCGGGGGGGCAAAATACGCAGTATTTT. This encodes CASSQGLAGGQNTQYF.

V and J are TRBV20-1 and TRBJ1-6; 9 bases match TRBD1. V shed 5 bases and J 10 bases; nucleotides not matched to a gene: 9. The length of the CDR3 is 14 residues. CDR1 and CDR2 from the germline V gene are DFQATT and SNEGSKA (reference sequence). CDR3 bases: TGCAGTGCTGGGGGGACAGGGAGCGGATCACCCCTCCACTTT. It is translated as CSAGGTGSGSPLHF.

The chain couples TRBV27 to TRBJ2-7, with TRBD1 as a possible D gene (5 bases). This CDR3 contains 12 residues. CDR1 MNHEY and CDR2 SMNVEV come from the germline V gene (reference sequence). CDR3 sequence: CATSGASYEQYF. CDR3 bases: TGTGCGACCTCTGGGGCCTCCTACGAGCAGTACTTC.

This clonotype was seen only a few times. V gene TRBV12-3 or TRBV12-4 combines with J gene TRBJ2-5, with 12 bases identical to TRBD2. The CDR3 is 14 amino acids. The V gene end was trimmed by 4 bases and the J gene end by 4 bases; junction bases not matched to a gene: 1. CDR3 amino acids: CASSSLAGGETQYF. CDR3 bases: TGTGCCAGCAGTTCACTAGCGGGAGGAGAGACCCAGTACTTC.

This clonotype has just a few counts. The rearrangement links TRBV5-1 to TRBJ2-1; TRBD2 matches 15 bases. The CDR3 consists of 20 residues. Trimming cost V 2 bases and J 0 bases; bases outside gene matches: 9. Germline V lookup: CDR1 SGHRS, CDR2 YFSETQ. DNA of the CDR3: TGCGCCAGCAGCTTCGGGACTAGCGGGGGGCTACTTAGCTCCTACAATGAGCAGTTCTTC. Translation: CASSFGTSGGLLSSYNEQFF. The full variable domain, its missing parts supplied by reference TRBV5-1 and TRBJ2-1, is KAGVTQTPRYLIKTRGQQVTLSCSPISGHRSVSWYQQTPGQGLQFLFEYFSETQRNKGNFPGRFSGRQFSNSRSEMNVSTLELGDSALYLCASSFGTSGGLLSSYNEQFFGPGTRLTVL.

The J gene is TRBJ1-2, the V gene TRBV6-1; D might be TRBD1 (5 bases). Trimming took 7 bases from V and 0 from J, leaving 18 bases between them. Germline V lookup: CDR1 MNHNS, CDR2 SASEGT. This CDR3 has 16 residues. The CDR3 is CASIMTEPSANYGYTF. The CDR3 DNA sequence: TGTGCCAGCATAATGACAGAACCAAGCGCTAACTATGGCTACACCTTC.

This chain connects TRBV18 to TRBJ2-4; no firm D call. Trimming stripped 5 bases from V and 3 bases from J, with 11 bases between. Looked up from germline, CDR1 is KGHSH and CDR2 is LQKENI. This CDR3 spans 14 amino acids. The CDR3, as DNA: TGTGCCAGCTCAACAAGCTCGGGCAAAAACATTCAGTACTTC. It translates to CASSTSSGKNIQYF.

The sample holds many counts of this clonotype. V and J are TRBV11-2 and TRBJ1-2; D not certain. The V gene's germline CDR1 is SGHAT and CDR2 FQNNGV. V was trimmed by 1 base and J by 8 bases, leaving 11 bases between them. This CDR3 spans 13 amino acids. The CDR3 protein is CASSLVRAGGYTF. As DNA, the CDR3 is TGTGCCAGCAGCTTAGTGAGGGCCGGCGGCTACACCTTC.

The table lists this clonotype with many counts. V is TRBV5-1 and J is TRBJ1-2, with a weak D call TRBD1 (5 bases). Germline V lookup: CDR1 SGHRS, CDR2 YFSETQ. The CDR3 length is 13 residues. V was cut by 5 bases and J by 5 bases, with 13 bases left in between. CDR3 coding DNA: TGCGCCAGCAGGGCGACAGCGGAATATGGCTACACCTTC. This encodes CASRATAEYGYTF.

This sequence joins TRBV6-5 and TRBJ2-7; the D gene is possibly TRBD1 (5 bases). The V gene's germline CDR1 is MNHEY and CDR2 SVGAGI. V was shortened by 2 bases and J by 0 bases, with 14 bases between the two germline ends. This CDR3 region has 16 residues. CDR3 nucleotides: TGTGCCAGCAGTTACAAAAGCACAGGTCGCTCCTACGAGCAGTACTTC. Translated, it gives CASSYKSTGRSYEQYF.

This chain links TRBV5-4 with TRBJ2-6; 7 nucleotides match TRBD1. The CDR3 covers 15 residues. V dropped 7 bases and J dropped 0; count of bases not matched to a gene: 4. Germline V gene sequence: CDR1 SGHNT, CDR2 YYREEE (reference sequence). CDR3 loop: CASEDRHSGANVLTF. DNA for the CDR3: TGTGCCAGCGAGGACAGGCACTCTGGGGCCAACGTCCTGACTTTC.

This clonotype was detected many times. DNA of the CDR3: TGTGCCAGCAGCGTCCGGACAGGGCGGAACTATGGCTACACCTTC. Translating it yields CASSVRTGRNYGYTF. This chain connects TRBV9 to TRBJ1-2; 8 nucleotides line up with TRBD1. Losses at the gene ends were 2 bases for V and 2 bases for J; bases not matched to a gene: 5. The CDR3 totals 15 residues. The germline gives CDR1 SGDLS, CDR2 YYNGEE.

The V and J genes are TRBV5-1 and TRBJ2-1, with 11 bases that match TRBD2. The CDR3 loop spans 15 amino acids. Germline V gene sequence: CDR1 SGHRS, CDR2 YFSETQ. V dropped 7 bases and J dropped 5; count of bases not matched to a gene: 8. CDR3 residues: CASFPSGRKDNEQFF. The CDR3 region has the DNA TGCGCCAGCTTCCCTAGCGGGAGGAAGGACAATGAGCAGTTCTTC.

This clonotype was seen only a few times. The chain combines TRBV5-5 with TRBJ1-2, with a possible D match to TRBD1 (6 bases). Germline CDR1 and CDR2: SGHKS and YYEKEE (reference sequence). The V end was cut by 4 bases, the J end by 7 bases, with 11 bases between. CDR3 size: 12 residues. The CDR3 sequence is CASSHRTAGYTF. CDR3 coding DNA: TGTGCCAGCAGCCACAGGACAGCTGGCTACACCTTC.

This clonotype appeared once. This rearrangement joins TRBV2 to TRBJ1-5, with 11 bases that match TRBD1. The CDR3 is 14 amino acids. CDR1 SNHLY and CDR2 FYNNEI come from the germline V gene. V lost 6 bases and J lost 5; bases outside the gene matches: 3. The CDR3 reads CASSRDRGYQPQHF. As DNA, the CDR3 is TGTGCCAGCAGCCGGGACAGGGGGTATCAGCCCCAGCATTTT.

This chain links TRBV4-3 with TRBJ2-7; TRBD2 aligns across 7 bases. Germline V gene sequence: CDR1 LGHNA, CDR2 YSLEER. This CDR3 is 18 amino acids long. The ends lost 1 base at V and 4 bases at J; junction bases unmatched: 16. DNA of the CDR3: TGCGCCAGCAGCCAAGTTGTGGTGGAGACTAGCTGGGGATACGAGCAGTACTTC. Protein product: CASSQVVVETSWGYEQYF.

V usage is TRBV5-5 and J usage is TRBJ1-5; the D is unclear. CDR1 is SGHKS, CDR2 YYEKEE, per germline (reference sequence). The CDR3 is made up of 18 amino acids. Trimming removed 0 bases at V and 6 bases at J, with 22 bases between. CDR3 amino acids: CASSLAGAASKGVQPQHF. As DNA, the CDR3 is TGTGCCAGCAGCTTGGCCGGAGCGGCCTCGAAGGGAGTTCAGCCCCAGCATTTT.

This clonotype has a handful of counts. This chain uses TRBV12-3 or TRBV12-4 with TRBJ2-7; 7 nucleotides line up with TRBD2. J was trimmed by 2 bases and V by 3 bases; bases with no gene match: 7. The CDR3 consists of 15 residues. CDR3 in DNA: TGTGCCAGCAGTTTTCGGCGGGGGTACACCTACGAGCAGTACTTC. Protein product: CASSFRRGYTYEQYF.

The genes are TRBV13 and TRBJ2-5, with 9 bases matching TRBD1. Germline V gives CDR1 PRHDT, CDR2 FYEKMQ (reference sequence). The length of the CDR3 is 15 residues. Trimming removed 6 bases from V and 2 bases from J; junction bases left unmatched: 7. The CDR3 reads CASRRDRDFQETQYF. In nucleotides, the CDR3 is TGTGCCAGCAGGCGGGACAGGGACTTTCAAGAGACCCAGTACTTC.